This T cell receptor (beta chain) emerged from a study of PD-1 blockade in classical Hodgkin lymphoma. Relapse after autologous stem cell transplantation occurred in every patient, and brentuximab vedotin exposure varied. V lost 5 bases to trimming and J lost 2 bases, with 16 bases between them. The CDR3 totals 15 residues. The germline V gene encodes CDR1 SGHNT and CDR2 YYREEE (reference sequence). Produced via immunoSEQ multiplex PCR; TCRdb's table is partial and in-frame only. This table has about 12,000 clones, roughly 80% appearing once. The sample in question was peripheral blood mononuclear cells (PBMCs), obtained at baseline. The receptor was isolated from a human donor with classical Hodgkin lymphoma. The chain recombines TRBV5-4 with TRBJ2-5; tentative D call: TRBD1 (5 bases). The CDR3 region has the DNA TGTGCCAGCAGTGGGGCAGTCTTACCTCAAGAGACCCAGTACTTC. Protein product: CASSGAVLPQETQYF. The whole variable domain, remainder taken from reference TRBV5-4 and TRBJ2-5, is ETGVTQSPTHLIKTRGQQVTLRCSSQSGHNTVSWYQQALGQGPQFIFQYYREEENGRGNFPPRFSGLQFPNYSSELNVNALELDDSALYLCASSGAVLPQETQYFGPGTRLLVL.